Below are 27 T cell receptor beta chains sequenced from a single sample in a study of blood T cell repertoires in COVID-19 (dated by TCRdb to the early 2020s). Preparation of the library involved the immunoSEQ multiplex PCR assay. TCRdb holds this immuneACCESS table with in-frame rearrangements only. Some clones are missing; in checked studies, unresolved V genes explain under half, and the rest has no known cause. The sample profile shows about 370,000 clones; 89% of them were found once. The leading ten clones occupy approximately 3% of the sample. The specimen sequenced was peripheral blood. The receptors shown here come from a woman in her thirties with COVID-19, enrolled during active disease.

The chain has TRBV5-4 and TRBJ2-3, with TRBD2 matching over 9 bases. This CDR3 region has 16 residues. CDR1 SGHNT and CDR2 YYREEE come from the germline V gene (reference sequence). After removal of 0 bases from V and 6 bases from J, the junction contained 8 bases not matched to a gene. The CDR3: CASSLGRGGRLDTQYF. CDR3 in DNA: TGTGCCAGCAGCTTGGGGCGGGGGGGCCGTTTGGATACGCAGTATTTT.

The chain combines TRBV10-2 with TRBJ1-4, with a tentative D call TRBD1 (6 bases). The CDR3 is 17 amino acids. Germline values: CDR1 WSHSY, CDR2 SAAADI. Trimming left V 7 bases short and J 13 bases short, with 31 bases between. The DNA of the CDR3 is TGCGCCAGCAAAAACTCCGCCTCCGACAGGTCCCGAGGAATACTGTTTTTT. Residues: CASKNSASDRSRGILFF.

The chain joins TRBV19 to TRBJ2-3; TRBD2 might be the D (5 bases). With 5 bases removed from V and 2 bases from J, the gap between germline ends came to 14 bases. CDR3 length: 15 residues. Germline V gene lookup returns CDR1 LNHDA and CDR2 SQIVND (reference sequence). The CDR3 reads CASSYSMDSTDTQYF. The CDR3 DNA reads TGTGCCAGTAGTTATTCTATGGACTCCACAGATACGCAGTATTTT.

This clone is a singleton in its sample. The gene calls are TRBV19 and TRBJ1-1; weak D call: TRBD1 (6 bases). Trimming stripped 10 bases from V and 5 bases from J, with 20 bases between. Germline assignment: CDR1 LNHDA and CDR2 SQIVND (reference sequence). This CDR3 comprises 14 residues. As DNA, the CDR3 is TGTGCCACTAACCCGGGGGGGCACATTACTGAAGCTTTCTTT. The encoded protein is CATNPGGHITEAFF. Full variable domain (outside the CDR3, taken from reference TRBV19 and TRBJ1-1): DGGITQSPKYLFRKEGQNVTLSCEQNLNHDAMYWYRQDPGQGLRLIYYSQIVNDFQKGDIAEGYSVSREKKESFPLTVTSAQKNPTAFYLCATNPGGHITEAFFGQGTRLTVV.

This clone was seen only a few times. The V gene is TRBV7-9, the J gene TRBJ2-1, with TRBD2 identical over 9 bases. This CDR3 has 20 amino acids. The germline gives CDR1 SEHNR, CDR2 FQNEAQ (reference sequence). The junction had 19 bases not matched to a gene; V was cut back by 7 bases and J by 0 bases. The CDR3 spells CASTKPKTSGIYSSYNEQFF. The CDR3 DNA follows: TGTGCCAGCACCAAACCAAAGACTAGCGGCATCTACAGCTCCTACAATGAGCAGTTCTTC.

The chain couples TRBV5-1 to TRBJ2-2; the match to TRBD1 covers 11 bases. Trimming took 4 bases from V and 4 from J; bases not matched to a gene: 3. The length of the CDR3 is 15 residues. The V gene's germline CDR1 is SGHRS and CDR2 YFSETQ. CDR3: CASSPGTGGTGELFF. The CDR3 DNA reads as TGCGCCAGCAGCCCCGGGACAGGGGGCACCGGGGAGCTGTTTTTT.

The chain combines TRBV7-9 with TRBJ1-2; D is perhaps TRBD1 (5 bases). V was clipped by 0 bases and J by 7 bases, with 15 bases between them. The CDR3 has 15 amino acids. Germline V lookup: CDR1 SEHNR, CDR2 FQNEAQ (reference sequence). The CDR3: CASSLAGHSERGYTF. The CDR3 nucleotides read TGTGCCAGCAGCTTAGCAGGACACTCAGAGCGTGGCTACACCTTC.

The chain joins TRBV6-6 to TRBJ1-6; 10 bases are a match to TRBD1. V shed 7 bases, J shed 2 bases, and the junction held 2 bases outside the gene matches. The CDR3 has 15 amino acids. CDR1 MNHNY and CDR2 SVGAGI come from the germline V gene (reference sequence). DNA for the CDR3: TGTGCCAGCAACGACAGGGGGCCCTATAATTCACCCCTCCACTTT. Translation: CASNDRGPYNSPLHF.

This clone occurred a few times. The J gene is TRBJ2-7, the V gene TRBV6-2 or TRBV6-3, with D perhaps TRBD2 (5 bases). Germline-derived CDR1 and CDR2 are MNHEY and SVGEGT. The germline V and J ends were trimmed by 0 bases and 1 base, with 22 bases remaining between them. There are 19 residues in the CDR3. CDR3 sequence reads: CASSYSPVGKRRRSYEQYF. As DNA, the CDR3 is TGTGCCAGCAGTTACTCTCCCGTAGGTAAGCGGCGGAGGTCCTACGAGCAGTACTTC.

This clone was seen just once. The chain links TRBV10-3 to TRBJ1-5, with TRBD1 identical over 7 bases. The V and J ends lost 4 bases and 3 bases, in that order; junction bases with no gene match: 6. Germline assignment: CDR1 ENHRY and CDR2 SYGVKD. The CDR3 sequence is 15 residues long. This CDR3 reads CAISGGTEPNQPQHF. DNA of the CDR3: TGTGCCATCAGTGGGGGGACAGAGCCCAATCAGCCCCAGCATTTT.

This clone occurred once. The chain links TRBV19 to TRBJ2-1; 8 positions agree with TRBD1. Germline V gives CDR1 LNHDA, CDR2 SQIVND (reference sequence). The J segment lost 6 bases and the V segment lost 0 bases, leaving 25 bases of the junction unmatched. CDR3 length equals 22 residues. CDR3 amino acids: CASSIDLAGTGGRGAESNEQFF. The CDR3 nucleotides are TGTGCCAGTAGTATAGATCTAGCCGGGACAGGAGGGAGAGGAGCCGAATCCAATGAGCAGTTCTTC.

The chain has TRBV4-1 and TRBJ2-2; D gene ambiguous. The V end lost 1 base, the J end lost 2 bases, and 8 bases lay between the germline ends. Germline values: CDR1 MGHRA, CDR2 YSYEKL. The CDR3 sequence is 15 residues long. The CDR3: CASSQGLENTGELFF. CDR3 coding DNA: TGCGCCAGCAGCCAAGGGCTAGAAAACACCGGGGAGCTGTTTTTT.

The chain couples TRBV7-9 to TRBJ2-1; the D is unclear. The CDR3 extends over 11 amino acids. Germline values: CDR1 SEHNR, CDR2 FQNEAQ (reference sequence). Trimming pared 5 bases from V and 13 bases from J, leaving 12 bases between. CDR3 sequence reads: CASSPLEAQFF. CDR3 in DNA: TGTGCCAGCAGCCCCCTAGAGGCTCAGTTCTTC.

This chain joins TRBV6-6 and TRBJ2-1, with 11 positions matching TRBD2. Germline V gene lookup returns CDR1 MNHNY and CDR2 SVGAGI (reference sequence). This CDR3 spans 16 amino acids. J was trimmed by 3 bases and V by 2 bases; bases with no gene match: 3. DNA of the CDR3: TGTGCCAGCAGTTACCGGGGACTAGCGGACTACAATGAGCAGTTCTTC. Translation gives CASSYRGLADYNEQFF.

The CDR3 sequence is CASSLSGTQNLYGYTF. The CDR3 coding sequence is TGTGCCAGCAGCCTTTCCGGGACACAAAACCTTTATGGCTACACCTTC. The chain combines TRBV14 with TRBJ1-2; the D gene is possibly TRBD1 (6 bases). The CDR3 loop spans 16 amino acids. V lost 4 bases to trimming and J lost 5 bases, with 20 bases between them. Germline loops: CDR1 SGHDN, CDR2 FVKESK. Variable domain in full (rest from reference TRBV14 and TRBJ1-2): EAGVTQFPSHSVIEKGQTVTLRCDPISGHDNLYWYRRVMGKEIKFLLHFVKESKQDESGMPNNRFLAERTGGTYSTLKVQPAELEDSGVYFCASSLSGTQNLYGYTFGSGTRLTVV.

J is TRBJ2-5 and V is TRBV3-1 (or the pseudogene TRBV3-2); possibly TRBD2 for D (5 bases). CDR3 length: 15 residues. CDR1 is LGHDT and CDR2 is YNNKEL in the germline V gene (reference sequence). Trimming removed 2 bases at V and 1 base at J, with 11 bases between. The chain's CDR3 is CASSQSSAPQETQYF. As DNA, the CDR3 is TGTGCCAGCAGCCAAAGTAGCGCGCCCCAAGAGACCCAGTACTTC.

The chain couples TRBV27 to TRBJ1-1, with a weak D call TRBD1 (5 bases). Germline V gene data show CDR1 as MNHEY and CDR2 as SMNVEV (reference sequence). This CDR3 contains 15 residues. Between the trimmed V and J ends, which lost 0 bases and 4 bases, there was a span of 12 bases. CDR3 in DNA: TGTGCCAGCAGTTTATCTTCCCAGGGAGGCACTGAAGCTTTCTTT. Translating gives CASSLSSQGGTEAFF.

The chain has TRBV4-1 and TRBJ1-3; 12 positions match TRBD1. J lost 4 bases, V lost 2 bases, and 12 bases had no gene match. The CDR3 is 19 residues long. Germline V gene data show CDR1 as MGHRA and CDR2 as YSYEKL. The CDR3 nucleotides are TGCGCCAGCAGCCAAAAAATAGGGGGGACAGGGGGCGTCGGAAACACCATATATTTT. This translates into CASSQKIGGTGGVGNTIYF.

V and J are TRBV6-2 or TRBV6-3 and TRBJ1-1; no reliable D call. Per the germline V gene, CDR1 is MNHEY and CDR2 is SVGEGT. V was shortened by 4 bases and J by 7 bases, with 7 bases between the two germline ends. There are 11 residues in the CDR3. CDR3 sequence reads: CASSFTDEAFF. Here the CDR3 DNA reads TGTGCCAGCAGTTTCACAGATGAAGCTTTCTTT.

The CDR3, as DNA: TGTGCCAGCAGGGCAGGGAACTATGGCTACACCTTC. Protein product: CASRAGNYGYTF. The V call is TRBV28, the J call TRBJ1-2; a weak D match, TRBD1 (5 bases). The germline gives CDR1 MDHEN, CDR2 SYDVKM. This CDR3 comprises 12 residues. Trimming took off 6 bases at V and 2 bases at J, with 7 bases between the two ends.

The V call is TRBV28, the J call TRBJ1-2; 10 nucleotides match TRBD1. V lost 11 bases and J lost 0; bases outside the gene matches: 9. The germline CDR1 and CDR2 sequences are MDHEN and SYDVKM. This CDR3 contains 15 residues. CDR3 sequence reads: CAPLRQGAANYGYTF. CDR3 sequence (DNA): TGTGCCCCACTACGACAGGGGGCTGCTAACTATGGCTACACCTTC.

J is TRBJ1-2 and V is TRBV7-2, with 8 bases aligning to TRBD1. The CDR3 runs to 14 residues. The junction had 6 bases not matched to a gene; V was cut back by 5 bases and J by 4 bases. Germline V CDR1 and CDR2: SGHTA, FQGNSA. CDR3 region: CASSPQGDTYGYTF. As DNA, the CDR3 is TGTGCCAGCAGCCCACAGGGGGACACCTATGGCTACACCTTC.

The chain uses TRBV6-4 and TRBJ2-7; TRBD1 matches 10 bases. In germline, CDR1 is MRHNA, CDR2 SNTAGT. V gave up 10 bases and J gave up 3 bases; unmatched junction bases: 3. This CDR3 contains 12 residues. The CDR3 loop is CATWTGGYEQYF. The CDR3 DNA follows: TGTGCCACCTGGACAGGGGGCTACGAGCAGTACTTC.

V usage is TRBV11-3 and J usage is TRBJ2-2; TRBD2 might be the D (5 bases). This CDR3 spans 15 amino acids. The V and J ends lost 4 bases and 0 bases respectively, with 9 bases between them. Germline CDR1 and CDR2: SGHNT and YENEEA. The chain's CDR3 is CASSSGGANTGELFF. The CDR3, as DNA: TGTGCCAGCAGCTCCGGAGGAGCGAACACCGGGGAGCTGTTTTTT. Variable domain in full (rest from reference TRBV11-3 and TRBJ2-2): EAGVVQSPRYKIIEKKQPVAFWCNPISGHNTLYWYLQNLGQGPELLIRYENEEAVDDSQLPKDRFSAERLKGVDSTLKIQPAELGDSAVYLCASSSGGANTGELFFGEGSRLTVL.

This chain's CDR3 is CASSYSTGGWETQYF. CDR3 sequence (DNA): TGTGCCAGCAGTTACTCCACAGGGGGCTGGGAGACCCAGTACTTC. The V gene is TRBV6-2 or TRBV6-3, the J gene TRBJ2-5; the match to TRBD1 covers 9 bases. The CDR3 sequence is 15 residues long. Looked up from germline, CDR1 is MNHEY and CDR2 is SVGEGT. V lost 0 bases to trimming and J lost 5 bases; unmatched junction nucleotides: 4.

This chain joins TRBV6-5 and TRBJ2-1, with a possible D match to TRBD1 (6 bases). This CDR3 region has 16 residues. Trimming left V 0 bases short and J 8 bases short, with 17 bases between. Germline CDR1 reads MNHEY; CDR2 reads SVGAGI. CDR3 sequence reads: CASSYSNRVTWDEQFF. The CDR3 DNA reads TGTGCCAGCAGTTACTCGAACAGGGTTACTTGGGATGAGCAGTTCTTC.

The table lists this clone with a few counts. The V and J genes are TRBV18 and TRBJ2-1; TRBD2 aligns across 7 bases. J lost 6 bases, V lost 6 bases, and 8 bases had no gene match. The CDR3 spans 14 residues. The germline V gene encodes CDR1 KGHSH and CDR2 LQKENI. The CDR3 is CASSDGRLSNEQFF. Here the CDR3 DNA reads TGTGCCAGCTCTGACGGGAGGCTCTCCAATGAGCAGTTCTTC. The full variable domain, rest sourced from reference TRBV18 and TRBJ2-1, is NAGVMQNPRHLVRRRGQEARLRCSPMKGHSHVYWYRQLPEEGLKFMVYLQKENIIDESGMPKERFSAEFPKEGPSILRIQQVVRGDSAAYFCASSDGRLSNEQFFGPGTRLTVL.